The 24 T cell receptor beta chains below all came from one sample that was sequenced in a study of long-term antiretroviral therapy in people with HIV. The libraries were made with immunoSEQ v3.0 at survey level. The protocol was immunoSEQ multiplex PCR, while the TCRdb copy is restricted to in-frame clones and leaves out a portion. Of roughly 27,000 clones in the sample, 85% are singletons; the top ten hold roughly 9%. Material: unsorted PBMCs, obtained 2.3 years after starting antiretroviral therapy. These receptors were collected from a man in his forties or fifties with HIV.

V and J are TRBV5-6 and TRBJ1-2; D may be TRBD1 (5 bases). V was trimmed by 4 bases and J by 4 bases, leaving 11 bases between them. The CDR3 totals 13 residues. CDR1 and CDR2 from the germline V gene are SGHDT and YYEEEE. CDR3 amino acids: CASSEDKFYGYTF. The CDR3, as DNA: TGTGCCAGCAGCGAGGACAAATTCTATGGCTACACCTTC.

The chain uses TRBV4-1 and TRBJ1-4, with 9 nucleotides matching TRBD1. CDR1 is MGHRA and CDR2 is YSYEKL in the germline V gene. The CDR3 runs to 17 residues. J lost 6 bases, V lost 3 bases, and 11 bases had no gene match. The CDR3 protein is CASSQLSYRGQDEKLFF. The CDR3 nucleotides read TGCGCCAGCAGCCAGCTAAGCTACAGGGGGCAGGATGAAAAACTGTTTTTT.

The chain joins TRBV2 to TRBJ1-5; TRBD1 aligns across 7 bases. The CDR3 runs to 16 residues. Per the germline V gene, CDR1 is SNHLY and CDR2 is FYNNEI. Trimming took 7 bases from V and 6 from J; bases not matched to a gene: 15. The DNA for the CDR3 is TGTGCCAGCACCCAAGGTAGGGGGCTCGAAGGTCAGCCCCAGCATTTT. Its translation: CASTQGRGLEGQPQHF.

A single count supports this clone. The V gene is TRBV27, the J gene TRBJ2-7, with 9 nucleotides matching TRBD2. The V gene end was trimmed by 2 bases and the J gene end by 0 bases; junction bases not matched to a gene: 14. CDR1 MNHEY and CDR2 SMNVEV come from the germline V gene (reference sequence). The CDR3 is 19 amino acids. The CDR3 region is CASSLRSPGTSYPSYEQYF. In DNA, the CDR3 is TGTGCCAGCAGTTTAAGGAGCCCCGGGACTAGCTATCCCTCCTACGAGCAGTACTTC.

The chain combines TRBV6-5 with TRBJ2-6; D may be TRBD1 (6 bases). The ends were cut back, 2 bases at V and 4 bases at J, with 9 bases in the middle. This CDR3 has 15 amino acids. Germline V CDR1 and CDR2: MNHEY, SVGAGI. The CDR3 protein is CASSYTGTGANVLTF. The CDR3 region has the DNA TGTGCCAGCAGTTACACAGGGACAGGGGCCAACGTCCTGACTTTC.

This chain connects TRBV7-2 to TRBJ2-5; D gene ambiguous. CDR3 length: 14 residues. Deletions cut 0 bases from V and 2 bases from J, with 7 bases between. The germline CDR1 and CDR2 sequences are SGHTA and FQGNSA. The CDR3 sequence: CASSLAVTQETQYF. The CDR3 bases are TGTGCCAGCAGCTTAGCGGTAACTCAAGAGACCCAGTACTTC.

This chain uses TRBV11-2 with TRBJ2-7; 11 bases map to TRBD2. Germline V CDR1 and CDR2: SGHAT, FQNNGV. CDR3 size: 13 residues. With 4 bases clipped from V and 10 bases from J, the junction kept 6 bases outside the gene matches. The CDR3 protein is CASSSGLAELQYF. CDR3 in DNA: TGTGCCAGCAGCTCGGGACTAGCGGAACTTCAGTACTTC. The entire variable domain, with the rest obtained from reference TRBV11-2 and TRBJ2-7, is as follows: EAGVAQSPRYKIIEKRQSVAFWCNPISGHATLYWYQQILGQGPKLLIQFQNNGVVDDSQLPKDRFSAERLKGVDSTLKIQPAKLEDSAVYLCASSSGLAELQYFGPGTRLTVT.

This clone was recorded a few times. This chain joins TRBV27 and TRBJ2-1; D is possibly TRBD2 (5 bases). V gave up 1 base and J gave up 8 bases, with 15 bases separating them. The germline V gene has CDR1 MNHEY and CDR2 SMNVEV (reference sequence). The CDR3 loop spans 15 amino acids. The CDR3 here is CASSLYTPGSDEQFF. Written as DNA, the CDR3 is TGTGCCAGCAGTTTATATACCCCGGGAAGCGATGAGCAGTTCTTC.

This chain connects TRBV7-9 to TRBJ1-3, with a weak D call TRBD1 (6 bases). V gave up 4 bases and J gave up 0 bases, with 10 bases separating them. The CDR3 covers 15 residues. Germline CDR1 SEHNR, CDR2 FQNEAQ (reference sequence). CDR3 sequence reads: CASSSTGNSGNTIYF. CDR3 sequence (DNA): TGTGCCAGCAGCTCGACAGGAAACTCTGGAAACACCATATATTTT.

The V and J genes are TRBV5-1 and TRBJ2-3; the match to TRBD1 covers 9 bases. V trimming: 5 bases; J trimming: 6 bases; junction bases outside the gene matches: 22. CDR3 length: 19 residues. CDR1 and CDR2 from the germline V gene are SGHRS and YFSETQ. In DNA form, the CDR3 reads TGCGCCAGCAGAAACGGATATCGGGACAGGGAGGTAATGGGGGATACGCAGTATTTT. The encoded protein is CASRNGYRDREVMGDTQYF.

The chain couples TRBV19 to TRBJ1-5; the D gene is possibly TRBD1 (5 bases). The CDR3 is 15 amino acids. Germline loops: CDR1 LNHDA, CDR2 SQIVND (reference sequence). The ends were cut back, 3 bases at V and 0 bases at J, with 9 bases in the middle. Written as DNA, the CDR3 is TGTGCCAGTAGTATTATTAGGGGTAGCAATCAGCCCCAGCATTTT. It encodes CASSIIRGSNQPQHF.

This rearrangement joins TRBV7-9 to TRBJ2-3, with 7 bases that match TRBD2. CDR1 is SEHNR and CDR2 is FQNEAQ in the germline V gene (reference sequence). This CDR3 has 18 amino acids. With 3 bases clipped from V and 0 bases from J, the junction kept 12 bases outside the gene matches. For the CDR3, the DNA is TGTGCCAGCAGCTTGCGGGAGCTAGCGGCGACTAGCACAGATACGCAGTATTTT. Its translation is CASSLRELAATSTDTQYF.

The J gene is TRBJ2-5, the V gene TRBV7-9; 7 nucleotides match TRBD1. Per the germline V gene, CDR1 is SEHNR and CDR2 is FQNEAQ (reference sequence). Trimming at V came to 0 bases and at J to 5 bases, leaving 6 bases not matched to a gene. This CDR3 has 15 residues. The CDR3 is CASSLAAQGMETQYF. The DNA for the CDR3 is TGTGCCAGCAGCTTAGCCGCACAGGGGATGGAGACCCAGTACTTC.

CDR3 region: CASSPPPGSRALSNQPQHF. In DNA form, the CDR3 reads TGTGCCAGTAGTCCCCCCCCAGGGTCGAGGGCACTTAGCAATCAGCCCCAGCATTTT. This chain uses TRBV19 with TRBJ1-5, with a weak D call TRBD1 (5 bases). Germline loops: CDR1 LNHDA, CDR2 SQIVND (reference sequence). V dropped 5 bases and J dropped 0 bases, with 23 bases sitting between them. CDR3 length: 19 amino acids.

The chain carries TRBV18 and TRBJ1-5; D is uncertain. CDR1 is KGHSH, CDR2 LQKENI, per germline. Trimming pared 7 bases from V and 2 bases from J, leaving 12 bases between. The CDR3 totals 14 residues. The CDR3 sequence is CASCEVGGNQPQHF. The CDR3 DNA follows: TGTGCCAGCTGCGAGGTCGGAGGCAATCAGCCCCAGCATTTT.

The CDR3 nucleotides are TGTGCCAGCAGCTTAACCTCTAGTTACAATGAGCAGTTCTTC. It translates to CASSLTSSYNEQFF. The genes are TRBV7-9 and TRBJ2-1, with D unclear. CDR3 length: 14 amino acids. CDR1 and CDR2 (germline): SEHNR, FQNEAQ (reference sequence). Trimming left V 2 bases short and J 4 bases short, with 9 bases between.

The chain uses TRBV15 and TRBJ2-7; possibly TRBD1 for D (7 bases). V was pared by 0 bases and J by 4 bases, with 10 bases between. The CDR3 contains 14 residues. Germline V gene sequence: CDR1 LNHNV, CDR2 YYDKDF (reference sequence). The CDR3 here is CATSRDRGVYEQYF. The CDR3 nucleotides read TGTGCCACCAGCAGAGACAGGGGGGTGTACGAGCAGTACTTC.

This clone was detected only a few times. The genes are TRBV7-9 and TRBJ2-7; D perhaps matches TRBD1 (6 bases). Germline V gene data show CDR1 as SEHNR and CDR2 as FQNEAQ (reference sequence). This CDR3 is built from 16 residues. V was clipped by 1 base and J by 0 bases, with 13 bases between them. The CDR3 coding sequence is TGTGCCAGCAGCTTAGGTTCCATGGACAGCTCCTACGAGCAGTACTTC. Its protein is CASSLGSMDSSYEQYF.

This clone was detected only a few times. The rearrangement joins TRBV11-2 to TRBJ1-4, with D perhaps matching TRBD1 (5 bases). This CDR3 has 13 amino acids. Germline values: CDR1 SGHAT, CDR2 FQNNGV. V gave up 7 bases and J gave up 3 bases, with 9 bases separating them. CDR3: CASTKGPNEKLFF. Here the CDR3 DNA reads TGTGCCAGCACCAAGGGGCCTAATGAAAAACTGTTTTTT.

This sequence joins TRBV10-2 and TRBJ2-7, with unresolved D. CDR1 WSHSY and CDR2 SAAADI come from the germline V gene. The CDR3 totals 14 residues. Trimming cost V 7 bases and J 5 bases, with 18 bases left between them. CDR3 in DNA: TGCGCCAGCACCTCCCTTAGAGGTGGAAACGAGCAGTACTTC. This gives the protein CASTSLRGGNEQYF.

This chain joins TRBV9 and TRBJ1-2, with D perhaps TRBD1 (6 bases). The length of the CDR3 is 18 residues. Germline V gives CDR1 SGDLS, CDR2 YYNGEE. Trimming shortened V by 0 bases and J by 4 bases, and 22 bases separated the two germline ends. The CDR3 DNA is TGTGCCAGCAGCGTAGCCGCCCGGCCCAGACAGGCGCTCTATGGCTACACCTTC. Encoded protein: CASSVAARPRQALYGYTF.

This clone was counted between two and nine times. The chain couples TRBV11-2 to TRBJ1-3, with D maybe TRBD1 (5 bases). The CDR3 sequence is 16 residues long. Trimming took 6 bases from V and 5 from J, leaving 20 bases between them. CDR1 and CDR2 from the germline V gene are SGHAT and FQNNGV. CDR3 DNA: TGTGCCAGCAGATACCTTGCCGGGACGGACAGAAACACCATATATTTT. Protein product: CASRYLAGTDRNTIYF.

The V gene is TRBV13, the J gene TRBJ2-7, with D unclear. The CDR3 has 12 amino acids. The germline V and J ends were trimmed by 9 bases and 0 bases, with 9 bases remaining between them. Germline loops: CDR1 PRHDT, CDR2 FYEKMQ (reference sequence). The CDR3 sequence: CASGRSSYEQYF. DNA of the CDR3: TGTGCCAGTGGACGGTCCTCCTACGAGCAGTACTTC.

This rearrangement joins TRBV10-2 to TRBJ1-2; possible D gene TRBD1, 5 bases. CDR1 WSHSY and CDR2 SAAADI come from the germline V gene. This CDR3 contains 15 residues. V gave up 4 bases and J gave up 1 base, with 13 bases separating them. In DNA form, the CDR3 reads TGCGCCAGCAGTGCAGAAGGGGAGTATAACTATGGCTACACCTTC. Translated, it gives CASSAEGEYNYGYTF.